Shown below are 8 T cell receptor beta chains from a single sample sequenced in a study of T cells in tumors after PD-1 blockade. Here immunoSEQ multiplex PCR was the method, and the copy in TCRdb shows in-frame clones only, minus some. The sample shows approximately 63,000 clones, 74% of them seen only once. This sample comprised PBMCs, obtained after anti-PD-1 treatment. Source of these receptors: a human donor with basal cell carcinoma.

A few counts support this clone. V and J are TRBV28 and TRBJ1-5, with D possibly matching TRBD1 (5 bases). Trimming removed 11 bases at V and 0 bases at J, with 17 bases between. The CDR3 length is 15 residues. Germline V gives CDR1 MDHEN, CDR2 SYDVKM. In DNA, the CDR3 is TGTGCCTGCACGTCGTCGGGGGTTAGCAATCAGCCCCAGCATTTT. It yields the protein CACTSSGVSNQPQHF.

The chain employs TRBV19 and TRBJ1-1, with TRBD1 as a possible D gene (6 bases). V dropped 5 bases and J dropped 10 bases, with 20 bases sitting between them. This CDR3 has 14 residues. In germline, CDR1 is LNHDA, CDR2 SQIVND (reference sequence). The CDR3 nucleotides are TGTGCCAGTAGTCCTCAGAAGGGGGTCTCCTTAGCTTTCTTT. As protein: CASSPQKGVSLAFF.

The V and J genes are TRBV5-4 and TRBJ2-5; 7 bases agree with TRBD2. Per germline, CDR1 SGHNT and CDR2 YYREEE (reference sequence). The V and J ends lost 4 bases and 4 bases, in that order; junction bases with no gene match: 4. The length of the CDR3 is 13 residues. The CDR3 DNA reads TGTGCCAGCAGCCATGGGAGGGCAGAGACCCAGTACTTC. Amino acids: CASSHGRAETQYF.

In its sample, this clone was seen a few times. The V call is TRBV5-4, the J call TRBJ2-7, with 8 bases matching TRBD1. The V gene end was trimmed by 0 bases and the J gene end by 2 bases; junction bases not matched to a gene: 1. Germline V gene lookup returns CDR1 SGHNT and CDR2 YYREEE (reference sequence). The CDR3 covers 14 residues. The CDR3 DNA reads TGTGCCAGCAGCTTGGACAGGGGGGCCTACGAGCAGTACTTC. Amino acids: CASSLDRGAYEQYF.

The V gene is TRBV5-1, the J gene TRBJ2-3, with D perhaps given as TRBD1 or TRBD2 (5 bases each). The V and J ends lost 4 bases and 0 bases respectively, with 18 bases between them. The CDR3 runs 17 residues. The germline CDR1 and CDR2 sequences are SGHRS and YFSETQ. The CDR3 DNA reads as TGCGCCAGCAGCCCTGGAGGTTGGGGCGCTAGCACAGATACGCAGTATTTT. Protein sequence: CASSPGGWGASTDTQYF.

The rearrangement joins TRBV28 to TRBJ1-5, with D unresolved. The ends were cut back, 5 bases at V and 1 base at J, with 15 bases in the middle. The V gene's germline CDR1 is MDHEN and CDR2 SYDVKM. The CDR3 has 16 residues. CDR3 amino acids: CASSDAASASNQPQHF. CDR3 bases: TGTGCCAGCAGTGACGCAGCGTCGGCAAGCAATCAGCCCCAGCATTTT.

CDR3 nucleotide sequence: TGTGCCATCGGGGGACAGAAGAACACTGAAGCTTTCTTT. Encoded protein: CAIGGQKNTEAFF. The rearrangement uses TRBV10-3 and TRBJ1-1; 7 bases agree with TRBD1. Germline loops: CDR1 ENHRY, CDR2 SYGVKD. The J segment lost 1 base and the V segment lost 8 bases, leaving 4 bases of the junction unmatched. This CDR3 is built from 13 residues.

This clone was detected only once. V usage is TRBV5-6 and J usage is TRBJ2-6, with D tentatively TRBD1 or TRBD2 (7 bases each). CDR1 is SGHDT and CDR2 is YYEEEE in the germline V gene. Trimming stripped 7 bases from V and 2 bases from J, with 19 bases between. This CDR3 contains 17 residues. The CDR3 DNA follows: TGTGCCAGCCGGCCCCAGGGGGGGGGACCTGGGGCCAACGTCCTGACTTTC. It specifies CASRPQGGGPGANVLTF.